Listed below are T cell receptor beta chains from one sample, sequenced in a study of blood T cell repertoires in COVID-19. The table came from immunoSEQ multiplex PCR; TCRdb's copy has only in-frame clones and leaves some out. The data hold around 140,000 clones, with over 70% observed a single time. Sequencing was performed on peripheral blood. These receptors came from a man in his 60s with active or convalescent COVID-19. Each CDR3 is given with its conserved first and last residue. A D gene is named only where the DNA matches it firmly. Clone size is given for some rows only: seen once, a few or many times, or a class if the clone is expanded.

j_gene: TRBJ2-5
abundance: NA
d_gene: NA
v_gene: TRBV3-1/TRBV3-2
CDR3aa: CASSQRGLEETQYF
CDR3nt: TGTGCCAGCAGCCAAAGGGGCTTGGAAGAGACCCAGTACTTC

j_gene: TRBJ2-7
abundance: NA
d_gene: TRBD2
v_gene: TRBV9
CDR3aa: CASSAWGLASSYEQYF
CDR3nt: TGTGCCAGCAGCGCCTGGGGACTAGCGAGCTCCTACGAGCAGTACTTC

j_gene: TRBJ2-2
abundance: NA
d_gene: TRBD2
v_gene: TRBV11-3
CDR3aa: CASSPGLAENTGELFF
CDR3nt: TGTGCCAGCAGCCCGGGACTAGCGGAGAACACCGGGGAGCTGTTTTTT

j_gene: TRBJ2-2
abundance: few
d_gene: NA
v_gene: TRBV28
CDR3aa: CASSLGTLLTGELFF
CDR3nt: TGTGCCAGCAGTTTGGGGACACTTCTCACCGGGGAGCTGTTTTTT

j_gene: TRBJ1-5
abundance: NA
d_gene: NA
v_gene: TRBV18
CDR3aa: CASTPGSGGNQPQHF
CDR3nt: TGTGCCAGCACTCCGGGGTCTGGAGGCAATCAGCCCCAGCATTTT

j_gene: TRBJ1-2
abundance: NA
d_gene: NA
v_gene: TRBV28
CDR3aa: CASRLGIYGYTF
CDR3nt: TGTGCCAGCAGGCTCGGGATCTATGGCTACACCTTC

j_gene: TRBJ2-7
abundance: NA
d_gene: NA
v_gene: TRBV18
CDR3aa: CASSPGGYEQYF
CDR3nt: TGTGCCAGCTCACCAGGCGGCTACGAGCAGTACTTC

j_gene: TRBJ2-7
abundance: NA
d_gene: TRBD1
v_gene: TRBV5-4
CDR3aa: CASSHGQGALYEQYF
CDR3nt: TGTGCCAGCAGCCACGGACAGGGGGCATTATACGAGCAGTACTTC

j_gene: TRBJ1-1
abundance: NA
d_gene: NA
v_gene: TRBV19
CDR3aa: CASSIGGSNTEAFF
CDR3nt: TGTGCCAGTAGTATCGGCGGATCGAACACTGAAGCTTTCTTT

j_gene: TRBJ1-5
abundance: NA
d_gene: NA
v_gene: TRBV29-1
CDR3aa: CSVAGNNGNQPQHF
CDR3nt: TGCAGCGTTGCCGGGAACAATGGCAATCAGCCCCAGCATTTT

j_gene: TRBJ1-1
abundance: NA
d_gene: NA
v_gene: TRBV29-1
CDR3aa: CSGRKQGTLNTEAFF
CDR3nt: TGCAGCGGCCGCAAGCAGGGGACCCTCAACACTGAAGCTTTCTTT